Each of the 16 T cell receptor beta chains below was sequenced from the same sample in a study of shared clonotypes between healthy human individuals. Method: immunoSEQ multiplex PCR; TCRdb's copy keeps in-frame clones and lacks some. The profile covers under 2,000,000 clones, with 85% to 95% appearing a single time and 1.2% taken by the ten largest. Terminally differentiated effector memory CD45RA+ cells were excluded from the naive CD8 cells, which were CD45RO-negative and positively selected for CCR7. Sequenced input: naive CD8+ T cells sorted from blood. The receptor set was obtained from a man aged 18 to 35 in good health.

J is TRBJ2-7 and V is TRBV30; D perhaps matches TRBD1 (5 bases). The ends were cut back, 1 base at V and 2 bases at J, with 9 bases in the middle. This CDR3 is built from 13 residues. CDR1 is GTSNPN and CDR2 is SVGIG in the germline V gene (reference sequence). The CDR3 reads CAWSAQGAYEQYF. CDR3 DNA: TGTGCCTGGAGTGCCCAGGGCGCCTACGAGCAGTACTTC.

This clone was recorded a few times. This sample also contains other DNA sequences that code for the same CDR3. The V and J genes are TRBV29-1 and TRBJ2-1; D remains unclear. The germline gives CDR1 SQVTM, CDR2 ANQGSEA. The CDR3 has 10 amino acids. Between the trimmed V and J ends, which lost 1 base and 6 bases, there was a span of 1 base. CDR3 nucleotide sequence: TGCAGCGTTGAAGGCAATGAGCAGTTCTTC. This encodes CSVEGNEQFF.

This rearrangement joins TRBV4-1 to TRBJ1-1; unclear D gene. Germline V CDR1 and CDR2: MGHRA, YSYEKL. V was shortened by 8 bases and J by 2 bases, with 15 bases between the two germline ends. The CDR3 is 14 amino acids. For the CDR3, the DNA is TGCGCCAGCCGGCCGACGCCAGGAAACACTGAAGCTTTCTTT. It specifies CASRPTPGNTEAFF.

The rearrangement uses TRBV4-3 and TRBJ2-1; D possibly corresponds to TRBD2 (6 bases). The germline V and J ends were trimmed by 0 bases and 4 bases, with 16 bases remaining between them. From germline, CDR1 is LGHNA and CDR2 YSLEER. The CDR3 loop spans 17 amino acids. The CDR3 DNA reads TGCGCCAGCAGCCAAGATCGCCGGAGGGAAAGTTACAATGAGCAGTTCTTC. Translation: CASSQDRRRESYNEQFF.

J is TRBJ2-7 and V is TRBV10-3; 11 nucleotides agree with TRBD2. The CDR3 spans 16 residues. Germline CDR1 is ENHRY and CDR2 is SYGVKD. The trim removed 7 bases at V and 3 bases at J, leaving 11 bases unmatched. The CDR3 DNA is TGTGCCATCACAGCGACTAGCGGGACAAGGGTCTACGAGCAGTACTTC. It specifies CAITATSGTRVYEQYF.

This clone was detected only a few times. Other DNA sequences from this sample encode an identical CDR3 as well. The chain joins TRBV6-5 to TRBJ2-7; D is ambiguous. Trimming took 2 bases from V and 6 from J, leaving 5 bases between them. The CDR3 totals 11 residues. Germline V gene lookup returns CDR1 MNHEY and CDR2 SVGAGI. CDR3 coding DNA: TGTGCCAGCAGTTACGGGGTCGAGCAGTACTTC. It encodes CASSYGVEQYF.

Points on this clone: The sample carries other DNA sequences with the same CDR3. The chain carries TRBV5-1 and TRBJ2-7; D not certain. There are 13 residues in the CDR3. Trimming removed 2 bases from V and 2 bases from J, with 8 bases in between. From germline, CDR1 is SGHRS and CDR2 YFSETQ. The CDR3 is CASSLGPPYEQYF. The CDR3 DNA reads TGCGCCAGCAGCTTAGGGCCGCCCTACGAGCAGTACTTC.

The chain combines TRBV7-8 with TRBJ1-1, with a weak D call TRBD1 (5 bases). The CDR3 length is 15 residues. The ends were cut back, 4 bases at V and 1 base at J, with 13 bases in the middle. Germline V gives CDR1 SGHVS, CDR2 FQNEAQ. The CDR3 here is CASSSWGEGNTEAFF. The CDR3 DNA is TGTGCCAGCAGCTCCTGGGGGGAAGGGAACACTGAAGCTTTCTTT.

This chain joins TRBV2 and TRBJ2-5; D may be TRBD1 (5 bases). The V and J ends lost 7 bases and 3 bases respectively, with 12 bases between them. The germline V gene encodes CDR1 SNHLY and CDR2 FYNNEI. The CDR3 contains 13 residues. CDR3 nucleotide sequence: TGTGCCAGCAACGGACGGACAAAAGAGACCCAGTACTTC. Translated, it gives CASNGRTKETQYF.

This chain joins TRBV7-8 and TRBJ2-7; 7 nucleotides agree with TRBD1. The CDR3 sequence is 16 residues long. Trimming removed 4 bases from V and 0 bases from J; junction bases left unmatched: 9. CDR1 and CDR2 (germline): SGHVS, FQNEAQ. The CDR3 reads CASSYDRQGPSYEQYF. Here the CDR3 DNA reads TGTGCCAGCAGCTACGATCGACAGGGTCCCTCCTACGAGCAGTACTTC.

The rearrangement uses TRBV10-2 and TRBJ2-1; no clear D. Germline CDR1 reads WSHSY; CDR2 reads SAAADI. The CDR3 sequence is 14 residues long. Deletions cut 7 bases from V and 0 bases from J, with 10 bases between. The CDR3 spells CASMDSSSYNEQFF. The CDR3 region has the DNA TGCGCCAGCATGGATTCTAGCTCCTACAATGAGCAGTTCTTC.

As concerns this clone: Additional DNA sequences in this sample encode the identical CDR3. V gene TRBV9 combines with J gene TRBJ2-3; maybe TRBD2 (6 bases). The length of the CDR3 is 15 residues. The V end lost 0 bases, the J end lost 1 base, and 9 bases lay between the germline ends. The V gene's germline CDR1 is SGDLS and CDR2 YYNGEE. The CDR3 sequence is CASSVEGGGTDTQYF. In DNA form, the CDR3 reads TGTGCCAGCAGCGTAGAAGGCGGGGGCACAGATACGCAGTATTTT.

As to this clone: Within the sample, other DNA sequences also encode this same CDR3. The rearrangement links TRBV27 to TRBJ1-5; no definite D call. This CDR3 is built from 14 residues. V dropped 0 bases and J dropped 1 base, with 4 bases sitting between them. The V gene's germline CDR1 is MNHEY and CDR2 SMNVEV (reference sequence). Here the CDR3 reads CASSLSGSNQPQHF. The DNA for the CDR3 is TGTGCCAGCAGTTTATCAGGCAGCAATCAGCCCCAGCATTTT.

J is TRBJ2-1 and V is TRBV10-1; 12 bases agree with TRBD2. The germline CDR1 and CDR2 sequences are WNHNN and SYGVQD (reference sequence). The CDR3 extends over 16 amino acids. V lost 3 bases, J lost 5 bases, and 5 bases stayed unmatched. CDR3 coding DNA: TGCGCCAGCAGTGATCCGGCTAGCGGGGGGGACAATGAGCAGTTCTTC. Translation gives CASSDPASGGDNEQFF.

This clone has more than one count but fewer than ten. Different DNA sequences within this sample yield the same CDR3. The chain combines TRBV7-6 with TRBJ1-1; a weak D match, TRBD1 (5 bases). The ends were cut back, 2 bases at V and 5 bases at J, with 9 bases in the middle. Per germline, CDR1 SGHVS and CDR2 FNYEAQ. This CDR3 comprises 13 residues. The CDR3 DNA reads TGTGCCAGCAGCTTATTGAGGGGTACTGAAGCTTTCTTT. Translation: CASSLLRGTEAFF.

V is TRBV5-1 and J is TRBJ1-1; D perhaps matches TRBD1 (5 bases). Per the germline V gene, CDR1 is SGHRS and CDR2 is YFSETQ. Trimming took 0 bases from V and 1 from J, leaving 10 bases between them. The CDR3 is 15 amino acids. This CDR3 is CASSLDDGGNTEAFF. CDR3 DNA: TGCGCCAGCAGCTTGGACGACGGGGGGAACACTGAAGCTTTCTTT. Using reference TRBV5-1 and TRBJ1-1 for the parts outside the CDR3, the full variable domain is KAGVTQTPRYLIKTRGQQVTLSCSPISGHRSVSWYQQTPGQGLQFLFEYFSETQRNKGNFPGRFSGRQFSNSRSEMNVSTLELGDSALYLCASSLDDGGNTEAFFGQGTRLTVV.